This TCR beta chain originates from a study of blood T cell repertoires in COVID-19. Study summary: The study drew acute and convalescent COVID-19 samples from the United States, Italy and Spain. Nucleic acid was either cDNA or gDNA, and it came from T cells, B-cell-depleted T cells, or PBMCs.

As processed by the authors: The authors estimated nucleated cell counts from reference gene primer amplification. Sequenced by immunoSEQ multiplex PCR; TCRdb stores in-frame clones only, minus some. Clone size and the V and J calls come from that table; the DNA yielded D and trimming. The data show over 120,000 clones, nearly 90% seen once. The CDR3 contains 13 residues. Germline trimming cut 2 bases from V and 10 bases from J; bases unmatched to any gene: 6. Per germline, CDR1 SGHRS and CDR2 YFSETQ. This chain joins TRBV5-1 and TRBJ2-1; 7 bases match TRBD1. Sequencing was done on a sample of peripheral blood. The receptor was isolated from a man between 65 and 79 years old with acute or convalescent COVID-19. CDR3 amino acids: CASSLRQGREQFF. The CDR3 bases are TGCGCCAGCAGCTTAAGACAGGGTAGGGAGCAGTTCTTC.